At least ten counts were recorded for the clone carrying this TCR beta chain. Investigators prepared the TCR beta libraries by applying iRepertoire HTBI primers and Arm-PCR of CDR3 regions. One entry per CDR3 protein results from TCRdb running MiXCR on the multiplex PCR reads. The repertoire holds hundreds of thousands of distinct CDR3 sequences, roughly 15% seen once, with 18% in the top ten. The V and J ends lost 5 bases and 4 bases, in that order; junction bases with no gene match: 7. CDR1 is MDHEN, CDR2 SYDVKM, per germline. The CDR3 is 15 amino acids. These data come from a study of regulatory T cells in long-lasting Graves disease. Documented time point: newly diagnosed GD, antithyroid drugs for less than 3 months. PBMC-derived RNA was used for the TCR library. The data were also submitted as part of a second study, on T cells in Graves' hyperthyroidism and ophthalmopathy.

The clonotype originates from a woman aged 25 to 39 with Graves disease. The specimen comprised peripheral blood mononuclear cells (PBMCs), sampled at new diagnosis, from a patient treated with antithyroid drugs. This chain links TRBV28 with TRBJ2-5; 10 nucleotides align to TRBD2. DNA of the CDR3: TGTGCCAGCAGTCGAACTAGCGGGAAGGGAGAGACCCAGTACTTC. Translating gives CASSRTSGKGETQYF.